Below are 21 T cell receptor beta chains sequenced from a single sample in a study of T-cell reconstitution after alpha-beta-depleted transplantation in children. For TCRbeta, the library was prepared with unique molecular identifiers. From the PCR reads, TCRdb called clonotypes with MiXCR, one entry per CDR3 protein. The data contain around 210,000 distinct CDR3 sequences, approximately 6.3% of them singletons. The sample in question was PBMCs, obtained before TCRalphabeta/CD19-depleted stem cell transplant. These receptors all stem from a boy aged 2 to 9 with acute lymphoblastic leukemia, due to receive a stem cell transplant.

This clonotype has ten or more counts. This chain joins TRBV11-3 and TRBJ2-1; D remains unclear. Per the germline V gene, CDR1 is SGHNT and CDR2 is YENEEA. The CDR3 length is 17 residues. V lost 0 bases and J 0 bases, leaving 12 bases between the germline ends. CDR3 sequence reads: CASSLETRLSSYNEQFF. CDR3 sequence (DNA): TGTGCCAGCAGCTTAGAAACAAGGCTCAGCTCCTACAATGAGCAGTTCTTC.

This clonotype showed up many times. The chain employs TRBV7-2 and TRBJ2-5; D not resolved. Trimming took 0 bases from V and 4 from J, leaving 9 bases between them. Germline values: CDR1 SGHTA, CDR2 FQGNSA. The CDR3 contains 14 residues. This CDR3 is CASSLAVVVETQYF. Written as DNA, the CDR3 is TGTGCCAGCAGCTTAGCGGTGGTTGTAGAGACCCAGTACTTC.

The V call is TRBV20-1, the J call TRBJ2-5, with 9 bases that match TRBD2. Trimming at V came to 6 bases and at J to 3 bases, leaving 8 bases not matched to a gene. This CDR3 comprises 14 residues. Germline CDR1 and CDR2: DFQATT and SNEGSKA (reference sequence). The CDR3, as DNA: TGCAGTGCGCGGGCGCTAGCGGGGAAAGAGACCCAGTACTTC. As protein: CSARALAGKETQYF.

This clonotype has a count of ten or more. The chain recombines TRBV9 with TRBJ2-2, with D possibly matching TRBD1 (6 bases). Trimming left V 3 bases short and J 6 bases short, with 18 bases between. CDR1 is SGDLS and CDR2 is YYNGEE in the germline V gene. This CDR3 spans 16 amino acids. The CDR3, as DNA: TGTGCCAGCAGCGCTCGGGACATTTTTTTGGCCGGGGAGCTGTTTTTT. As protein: CASSARDIFLAGELFF.

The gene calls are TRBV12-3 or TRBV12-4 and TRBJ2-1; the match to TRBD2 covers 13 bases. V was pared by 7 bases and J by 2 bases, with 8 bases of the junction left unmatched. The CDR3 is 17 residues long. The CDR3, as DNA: TGTGCCAGCACCGCTACTAGCGGGGGGGCCCCCTACAATGAGCAGTTCTTC. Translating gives CASTATSGGAPYNEQFF.

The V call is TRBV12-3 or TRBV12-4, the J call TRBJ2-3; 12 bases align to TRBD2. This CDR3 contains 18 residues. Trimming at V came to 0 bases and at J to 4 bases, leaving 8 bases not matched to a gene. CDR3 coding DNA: TGTGCCAGCAGTTTAGCATCGGCTAGCGGGGGGGCCGCAGATACGCAGTATTTT. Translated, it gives CASSLASASGGAADTQYF.

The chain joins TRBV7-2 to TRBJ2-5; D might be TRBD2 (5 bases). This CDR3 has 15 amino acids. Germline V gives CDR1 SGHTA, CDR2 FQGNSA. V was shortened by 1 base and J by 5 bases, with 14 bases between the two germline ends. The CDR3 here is CASSLGGLGMETQYF. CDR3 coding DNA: TGTGCCAGCAGCTTAGGGGGTCTCGGGATGGAGACCCAGTACTTC. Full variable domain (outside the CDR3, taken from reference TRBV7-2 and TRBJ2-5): GAGVSQSPSNKVTEKGKDVELRCDPISGHTALYWYRQSLGQGLEFLIYFQGNSAPDKSGLPSDRFSAERTGGSVSTLTIQRTQQEDSAVYLCASSLGGLGMETQYFGPGTRLLVL.

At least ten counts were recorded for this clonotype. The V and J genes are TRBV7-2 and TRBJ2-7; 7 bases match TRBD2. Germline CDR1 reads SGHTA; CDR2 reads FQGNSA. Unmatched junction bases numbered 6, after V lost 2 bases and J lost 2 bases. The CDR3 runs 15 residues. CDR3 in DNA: TGTGCCAGCAGCTTACAAAGACTAGCAACCTACGAGCAGTACTTC. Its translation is CASSLQRLATYEQYF. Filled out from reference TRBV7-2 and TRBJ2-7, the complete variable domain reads GAGVSQSPSNKVTEKGKDVELRCDPISGHTALYWYRQSLGQGLEFLIYFQGNSAPDKSGLPSDRFSAERTGGSVSTLTIQRTQQEDSAVYLCASSLQRLATYEQYFGPGTRLTVT.

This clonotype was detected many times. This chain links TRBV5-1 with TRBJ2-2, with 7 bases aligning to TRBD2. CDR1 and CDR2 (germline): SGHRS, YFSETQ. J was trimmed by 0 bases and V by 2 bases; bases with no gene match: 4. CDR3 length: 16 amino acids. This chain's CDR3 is CASSLRGGTNTGELFF. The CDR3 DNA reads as TGCGCCAGCAGCTTAAGGGGAGGGACGAACACCGGGGAGCTGTTTTTT.

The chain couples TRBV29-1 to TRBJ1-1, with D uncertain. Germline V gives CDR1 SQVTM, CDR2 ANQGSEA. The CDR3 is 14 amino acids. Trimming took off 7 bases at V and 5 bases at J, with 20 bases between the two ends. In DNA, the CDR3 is TGCAGCGCCGGCAATCGGGGTTCCAGGACTGAAGCTTTCTTT. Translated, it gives CSAGNRGSRTEAFF.

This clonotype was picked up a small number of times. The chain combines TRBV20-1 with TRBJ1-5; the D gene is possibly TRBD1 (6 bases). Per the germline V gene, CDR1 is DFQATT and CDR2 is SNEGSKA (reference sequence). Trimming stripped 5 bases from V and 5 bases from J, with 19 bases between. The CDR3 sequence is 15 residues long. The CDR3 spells CSASQGWRRDQPQHF. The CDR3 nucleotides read TGCAGTGCTTCACAGGGTTGGAGAAGGGATCAGCCCCAGCATTTT.

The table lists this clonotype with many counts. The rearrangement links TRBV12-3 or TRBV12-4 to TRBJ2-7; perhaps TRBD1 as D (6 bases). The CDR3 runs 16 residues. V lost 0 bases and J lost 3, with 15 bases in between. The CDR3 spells CASSLAYRDPYYEQYF. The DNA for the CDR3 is TGTGCCAGCAGTTTAGCCTACAGGGACCCCTACTACGAGCAGTACTTC.

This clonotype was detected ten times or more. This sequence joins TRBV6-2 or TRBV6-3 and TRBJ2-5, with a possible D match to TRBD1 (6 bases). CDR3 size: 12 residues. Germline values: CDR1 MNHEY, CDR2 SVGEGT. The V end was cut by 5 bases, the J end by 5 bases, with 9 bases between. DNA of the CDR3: TGTGCCAGCAGTCAGGGGTGGGAGACCCAGTACTTC. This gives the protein CASSQGWETQYF.

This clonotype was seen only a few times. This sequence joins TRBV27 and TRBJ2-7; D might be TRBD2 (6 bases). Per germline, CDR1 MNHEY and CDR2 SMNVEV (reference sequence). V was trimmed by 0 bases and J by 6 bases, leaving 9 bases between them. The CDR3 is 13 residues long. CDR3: CASSLSTSSEQYF. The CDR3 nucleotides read TGTGCCAGCAGTTTATCGACTAGTTCCGAGCAGTACTTC.

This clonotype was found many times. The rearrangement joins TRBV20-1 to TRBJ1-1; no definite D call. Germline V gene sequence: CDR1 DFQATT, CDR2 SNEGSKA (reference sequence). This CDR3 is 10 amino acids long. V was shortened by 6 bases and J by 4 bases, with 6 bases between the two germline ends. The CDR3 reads CSAGITEAFF. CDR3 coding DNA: TGCAGTGCGGGTATCACTGAAGCTTTCTTT.

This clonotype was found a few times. CDR3 in DNA: TGTGCCAGCTCACCACCTTCCGCGAGCACAGATACGCAGTATTTT. Protein product: CASSPPSASTDTQYF. This chain uses TRBV18 with TRBJ2-3; D not resolved. The CDR3 has 15 residues. Per the germline V gene, CDR1 is KGHSH and CDR2 is LQKENI. The V gene lost 0 bases and the J gene lost 0 bases, with 7 bases spanning the gap.

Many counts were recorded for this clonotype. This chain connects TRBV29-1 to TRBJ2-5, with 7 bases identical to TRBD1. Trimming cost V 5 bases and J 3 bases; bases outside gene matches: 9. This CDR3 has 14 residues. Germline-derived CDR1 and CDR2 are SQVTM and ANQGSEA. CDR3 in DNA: TGCAGCGTTTCAATTCCGGGACAGAAAGAGACCCAGTACTTC. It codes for CSVSIPGQKETQYF.

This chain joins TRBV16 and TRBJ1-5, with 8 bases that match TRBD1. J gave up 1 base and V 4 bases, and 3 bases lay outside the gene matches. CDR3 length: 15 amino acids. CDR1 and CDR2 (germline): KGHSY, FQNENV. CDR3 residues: CASSPRQGSNQPQHF. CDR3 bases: TGTGCCAGCAGCCCACGACAGGGGAGCAATCAGCCCCAGCATTTT.

CDR3 nucleotide sequence: TGTGCCAGCAGTTCCGGGTCAGCGGAAAAACTGTTTTTT. As protein: CASSSGSAEKLFF. This chain links TRBV7-2 with TRBJ1-4; D gene uncertain. Germline values: CDR1 SGHTA, CDR2 FQGNSA. V was pared by 6 bases and J by 8 bases, with 13 bases between. This CDR3 region has 13 residues. Together with reference TRBV7-2 and TRBJ1-4, the CDR3 gives the full variable domain: GAGVSQSPSNKVTEKGKDVELRCDPISGHTALYWYRQSLGQGLEFLIYFQGNSAPDKSGLPSDRFSAERTGGSVSTLTIQRTQQEDSAVYLCASSSGSAEKLFFGSGTQLSVL.

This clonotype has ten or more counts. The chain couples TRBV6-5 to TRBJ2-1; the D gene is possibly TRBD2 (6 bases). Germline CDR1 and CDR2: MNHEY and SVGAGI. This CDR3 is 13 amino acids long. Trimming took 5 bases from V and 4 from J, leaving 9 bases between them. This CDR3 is CASSTGRYNEQFF. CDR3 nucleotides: TGTGCCAGCAGTACCGGGAGATACAATGAGCAGTTCTTC.

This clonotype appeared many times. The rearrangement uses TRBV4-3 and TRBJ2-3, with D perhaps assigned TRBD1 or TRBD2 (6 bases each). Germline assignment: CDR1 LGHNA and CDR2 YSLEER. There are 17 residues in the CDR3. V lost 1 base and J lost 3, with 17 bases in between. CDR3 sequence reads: CASSQVGRGARTDTQYF. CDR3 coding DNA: TGCGCCAGCAGCCAAGTTGGTAGGGGGGCCAGGACAGATACGCAGTATTTT.